A single sample is the source of the 3 T cell receptor beta chains below, sequenced in a study of control samples from healthy donors and cancer patients. Assay: immunoSEQ multiplex PCR; the TCRdb copy retains only in-frame clones and omits some. There are 170,000 or so clones in the sample; around 92% occur only once, and 2% lies in the top ten. Sequenced sample: blood. These receptors all stem from a woman between 35 and 50 years old in good health.

This clone occurred a few times. The V gene is TRBV27, the J gene TRBJ1-2; the match to TRBD1 covers 7 bases. V lost 8 bases and J lost 4; bases outside the gene matches: 7. This CDR3 is 13 amino acids long. CDR1 and CDR2 from the germline V gene are MNHEY and SMNVEV (reference sequence). The CDR3 nucleotides read TGTGCCAGCGGGACAGTCACCCTCTATGGCTACACCTTC. As protein: CASGTVTLYGYTF.

The J gene is TRBJ2-5, the V gene TRBV12-5; no firm D call. V was cut by 2 bases and J by 5 bases, with 3 bases left in between. Germline assignment: CDR1 LGHNT and CDR2 FRNRAP. The CDR3 covers 11 residues. DNA for the CDR3: TGTGCTAGTGGTTTGTGGGAGACCCAGTACTTC. Amino acid sequence: CASGLWETQYF.

V gene TRBV29-1 combines with J gene TRBJ1-1; D unclear. The CDR3 loop spans 13 amino acids. Per the germline V gene, CDR1 is SQVTM and CDR2 is ANQGSEA. The V end was cut by 6 bases, the J end by 0 bases, with 11 bases between. This CDR3 is CSVARVLNTEAFF. The DNA of the CDR3 is TGCAGCGTAGCTAGGGTGTTGAACACTGAAGCTTTCTTT.